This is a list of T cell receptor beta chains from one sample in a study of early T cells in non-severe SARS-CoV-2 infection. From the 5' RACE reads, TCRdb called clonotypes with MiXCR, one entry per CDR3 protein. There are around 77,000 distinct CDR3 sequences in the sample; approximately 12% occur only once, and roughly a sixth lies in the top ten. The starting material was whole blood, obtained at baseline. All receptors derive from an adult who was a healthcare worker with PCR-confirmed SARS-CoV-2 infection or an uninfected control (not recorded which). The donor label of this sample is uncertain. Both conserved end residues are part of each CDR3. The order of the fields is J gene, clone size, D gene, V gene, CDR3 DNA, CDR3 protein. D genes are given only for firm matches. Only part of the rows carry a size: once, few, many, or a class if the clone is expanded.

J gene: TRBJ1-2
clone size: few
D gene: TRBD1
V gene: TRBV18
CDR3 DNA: TGTGCCAGCTCACCGGGACAGGGCCTAACCTTCTATGGCTACACCTTC
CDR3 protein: CASSPGQGLTFYGYTF

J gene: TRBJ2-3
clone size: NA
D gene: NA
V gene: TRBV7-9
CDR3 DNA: TGTGCCAGCAGCTTAGACCGCAATACGCAGTATTTT
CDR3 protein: CASSLDRNTQYF

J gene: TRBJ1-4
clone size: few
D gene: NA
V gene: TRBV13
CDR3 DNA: TGTGCCAGCAGCTTAGGACGGATTCGGAAAAAACTGTTTTTT
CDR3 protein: CASSLGRIRKKLFF

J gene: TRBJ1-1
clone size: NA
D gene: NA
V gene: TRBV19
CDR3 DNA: TGTGCCAGTACCACTATTGAGGGCAGGAACACTGAAGCTTTCTTT
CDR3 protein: CASTTIEGRNTEAFF

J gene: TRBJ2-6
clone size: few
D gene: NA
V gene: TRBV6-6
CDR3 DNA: TGTGCCAGCAGTTACTACAGCTCTGGGGCCAACGTCCTGACTTTC
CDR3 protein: CASSYYSSGANVLTF

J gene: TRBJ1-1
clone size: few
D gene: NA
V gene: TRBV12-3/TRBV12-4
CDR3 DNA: TGTGCCAGCAGTTCGGGACCGCACACTGAAGCTTTCTTT
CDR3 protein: CASSSGPHTEAFF

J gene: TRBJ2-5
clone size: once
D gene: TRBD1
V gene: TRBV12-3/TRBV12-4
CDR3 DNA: TGTGCCAGCAGTCCTACGGACAGGGGGGCAGAGACCCAGTACTTC
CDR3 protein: CASSPTDRGAETQYF

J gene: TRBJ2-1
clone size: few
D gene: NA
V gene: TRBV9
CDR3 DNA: TGTGCCAGCAGCGCGGTCGGAGCGGATCAGTTCTTC
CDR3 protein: CASSAVGADQFF

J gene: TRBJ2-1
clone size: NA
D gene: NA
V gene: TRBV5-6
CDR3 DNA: TGTGCCAGCAGCTTGGTTGCGACCCACAATGAGCAGTTCTTC
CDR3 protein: CASSLVATHNEQFF

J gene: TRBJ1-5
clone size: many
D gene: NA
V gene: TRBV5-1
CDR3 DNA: TGCGCCAGCAGCGCCGGGTCCCTAAATCAGCCCCAGCATTTT
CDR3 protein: CASSAGSLNQPQHF

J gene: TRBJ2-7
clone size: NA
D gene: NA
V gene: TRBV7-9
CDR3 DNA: TGTGCCAGCGTGGGGCAGGCGGGGTACGAGCAGTACTTC
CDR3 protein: CASVGQAGYEQYF

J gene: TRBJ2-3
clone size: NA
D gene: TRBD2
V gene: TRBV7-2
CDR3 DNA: TGTGCCAGCAGCTCACAAGCGGGGGGGCTAGATACGCAGTATTTT
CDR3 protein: CASSSQAGGLDTQYF

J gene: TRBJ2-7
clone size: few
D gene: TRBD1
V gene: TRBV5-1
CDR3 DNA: TGCGCCAGCAGCTTGGTACCAGGGGGCGGATACGAGCAGTACTTC
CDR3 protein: CASSLVPGGGYEQYF

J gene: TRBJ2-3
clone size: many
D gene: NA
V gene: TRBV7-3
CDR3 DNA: TGTGCCAGCAGCAACAAATCAGGCGGGGGCACAGATACGCAGTATTTT
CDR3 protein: CASSNKSGGGTDTQYF

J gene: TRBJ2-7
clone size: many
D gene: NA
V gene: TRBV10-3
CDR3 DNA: TGTGCCATCAGCAAGACGGACACCCACGAGCAGTACTTC
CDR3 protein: CAISKTDTHEQYF

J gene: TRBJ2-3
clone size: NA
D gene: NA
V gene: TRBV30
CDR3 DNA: TGTGCCTGGAGTGACGGGGGCGCGACAGATACGCAGTATTTT
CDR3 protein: CAWSDGGATDTQYF

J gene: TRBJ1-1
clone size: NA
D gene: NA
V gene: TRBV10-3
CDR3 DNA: TGTGCCATCACTGAAAGTCGCGCTTTCTTT
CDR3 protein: CAITESRAFF

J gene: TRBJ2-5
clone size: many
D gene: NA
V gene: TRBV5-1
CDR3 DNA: NA
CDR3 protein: CASSFGNGGTIQETQYF

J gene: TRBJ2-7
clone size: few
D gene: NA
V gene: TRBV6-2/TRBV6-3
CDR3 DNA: TGTGCCAGCAGATTAGGCAGTTCCTACGAGCAGTACTTC
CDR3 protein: CASRLGSSYEQYF

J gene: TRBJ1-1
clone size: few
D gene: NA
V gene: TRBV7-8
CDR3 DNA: TGTGCCAGCAGCTCCAGGGAGACCCACACTGAAGCTTTCTTT
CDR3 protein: CASSSRETHTEAFF

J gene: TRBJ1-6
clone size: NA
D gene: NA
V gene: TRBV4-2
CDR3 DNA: TGTGCCAGCAGCCAGAACTCCCTTAGCTCCTATAATTCACCCCTCCACTTT
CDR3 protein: CASSQNSLSSYNSPLHF

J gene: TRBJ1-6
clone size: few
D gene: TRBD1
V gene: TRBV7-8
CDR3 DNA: TGTGCCAGCAGCTTAAACTACAGGGGGCTCAATTCACCCCTCCACTTT
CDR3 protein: CASSLNYRGLNSPLHF

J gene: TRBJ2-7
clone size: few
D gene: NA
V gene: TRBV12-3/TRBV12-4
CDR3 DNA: TGTGCCAGCAGTTTAGGGAGGACTCTCGAGCAGTACTTC
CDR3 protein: CASSLGRTLEQYF

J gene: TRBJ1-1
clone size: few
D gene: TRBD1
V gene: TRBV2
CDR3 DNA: TGTGCCAGCAGTTGGGGACAGGGGGCTGAAGCTTTCTTT
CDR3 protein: CASSWGQGAEAFF

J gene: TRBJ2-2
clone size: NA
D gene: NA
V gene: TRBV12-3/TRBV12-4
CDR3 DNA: TGTGCCAGCAGTCCGACGGGGGGCCCCACCGGGGAGCTGTTTTTT
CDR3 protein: CASSPTGGPTGELFF

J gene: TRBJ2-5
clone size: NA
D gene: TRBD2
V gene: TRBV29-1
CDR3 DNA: TGCAGCGTTGGTCTAGCGGAAGGGCAGCCCCAGTACTTC
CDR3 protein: CSVGLAEGQPQYF

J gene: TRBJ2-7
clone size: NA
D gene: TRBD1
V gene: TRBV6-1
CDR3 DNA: TGTGCCAGCAGAGAGACAGGGATCTCCTACGAGCAGTACTTC
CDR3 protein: CASRETGISYEQYF

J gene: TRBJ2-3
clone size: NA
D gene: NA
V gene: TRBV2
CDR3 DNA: TGTGCCAGCAGTGACGTCAGCTCACGGGCAGATACGCAGTATTTT
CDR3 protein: CASSDVSSRADTQYF

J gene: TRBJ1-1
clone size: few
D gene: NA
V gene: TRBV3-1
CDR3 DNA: TGTGCCAGCAGCCAAGACAGGGCGAACACTGAAGCTTTCTTT
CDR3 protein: CASSQDRANTEAFF

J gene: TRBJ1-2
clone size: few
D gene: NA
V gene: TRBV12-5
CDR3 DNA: TGTGCTAGTGGTTTGCCCCGTACCGACTATGGCTACACCTTC
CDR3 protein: CASGLPRTDYGYTF

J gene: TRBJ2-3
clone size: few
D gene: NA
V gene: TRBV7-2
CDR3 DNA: TGTGCCAGCAGCGCCGAGGGGTGGCCCACAGATACGCAGTATTTT
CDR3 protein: CASSAEGWPTDTQYF

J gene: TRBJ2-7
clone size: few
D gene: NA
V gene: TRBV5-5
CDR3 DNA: TGTGCCAGCAGATCGTCTCGCGGAGCCTACGAGCAGTACTTC
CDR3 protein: CASRSSRGAYEQYF

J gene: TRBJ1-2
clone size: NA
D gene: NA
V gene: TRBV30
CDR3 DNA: TGTGCCTGGAGTGCAGGGGTGGACTATGGCTACACCTTC
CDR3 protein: CAWSAGVDYGYTF

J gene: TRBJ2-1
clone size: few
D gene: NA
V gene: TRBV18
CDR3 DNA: TGTGCCAGCTCACCACAGGGCGGCAATGAGCAGTTCTTC
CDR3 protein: CASSPQGGNEQFF

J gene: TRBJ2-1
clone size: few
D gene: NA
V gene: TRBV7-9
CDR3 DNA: TGTGCCAGCAGCTTAATGAACAATGAGCAGTTCTTC
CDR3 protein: CASSLMNNEQFF

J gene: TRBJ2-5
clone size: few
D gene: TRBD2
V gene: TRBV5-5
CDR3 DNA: TGCGCCAGCAGCTTGGCCGTTTTAGCGGGGTCGGAGACCCAGTACTTC
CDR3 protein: CASSLAVLAGSETQYF

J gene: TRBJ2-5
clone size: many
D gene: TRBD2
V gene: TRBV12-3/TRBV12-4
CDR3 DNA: TGTGCCAGCAGCCGCCCGGGACTAGCGGGGGCAAACCAAGAGACCCAGTACTTC
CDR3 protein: CASSRPGLAGANQETQYF

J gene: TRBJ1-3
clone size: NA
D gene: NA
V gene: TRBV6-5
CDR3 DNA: TGTGCCAGCAGTTACACAGGCTCTGAAAACACCATATATTTT
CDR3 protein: CASSYTGSENTIYF

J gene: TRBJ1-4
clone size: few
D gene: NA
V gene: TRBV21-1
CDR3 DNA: TGTGCCAGCAGCAAAGCCCCCGGGTGGAGGGAGCGTAAGAGAACTAATGAAAAACTGTTTTTT
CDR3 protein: CASSKAPGWRERKRTNEKLFF

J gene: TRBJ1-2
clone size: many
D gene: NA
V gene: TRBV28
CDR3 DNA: TGTGCCAGCAGTTCAATGGGACGGATGTATGGCTACACCTTC
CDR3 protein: CASSSMGRMYGYTF

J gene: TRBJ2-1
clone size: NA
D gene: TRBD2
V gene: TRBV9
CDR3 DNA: TGTGCCAGCAGCGCTGGGGGGACTACCTACAATGAGCAGTTCTTC
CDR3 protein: CASSAGGTTYNEQFF

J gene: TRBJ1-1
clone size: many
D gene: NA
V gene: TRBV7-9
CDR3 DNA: TGTGCCAGCAGCCCGACGAATTTTAGCACTGAAGCTTTCTTT
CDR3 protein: CASSPTNFSTEAFF

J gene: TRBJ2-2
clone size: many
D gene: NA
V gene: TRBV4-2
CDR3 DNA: TGTGCCAGCAGCCAAGATTCCGGACTAGGGGGCACCGGGGAGCTGTTTTTT
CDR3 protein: CASSQDSGLGGTGELFF

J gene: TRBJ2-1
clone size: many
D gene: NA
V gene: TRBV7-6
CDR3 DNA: TGTGCCAGCAGCTTAGGCGGTTCCTACAATGAGCAGTTCTTC
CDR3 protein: CASSLGGSYNEQFF

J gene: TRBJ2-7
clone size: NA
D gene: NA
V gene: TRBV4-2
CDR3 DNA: TGTGCCAGCAGCCAAGAACCCCACGGACAAGAGCAGTACTTC
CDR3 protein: CASSQEPHGQEQYF

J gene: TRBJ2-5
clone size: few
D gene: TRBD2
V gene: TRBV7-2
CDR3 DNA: TGTGCCAGCACCCTAGCGGGGGGTCCACAAGAGACCCAGTACTTC
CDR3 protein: CASTLAGGPQETQYF

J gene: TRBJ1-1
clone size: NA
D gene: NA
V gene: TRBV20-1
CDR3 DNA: TGCAGTGCTAGGACCAAGGAAGCTTTCTTT
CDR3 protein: CSARTKEAFF

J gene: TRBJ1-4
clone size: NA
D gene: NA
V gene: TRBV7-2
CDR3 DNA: TGTGCCAGCAGCTTAGAGGGCAGCAGGGTCAATGAAAAACTGTTTTTT
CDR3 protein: CASSLEGSRVNEKLFF

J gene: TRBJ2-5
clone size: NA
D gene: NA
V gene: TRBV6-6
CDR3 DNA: TGTGCCAGCAGTACCGGGCCGGACACCTTACGGGAGACCCAGTACTTC
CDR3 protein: CASSTGPDTLRETQYF

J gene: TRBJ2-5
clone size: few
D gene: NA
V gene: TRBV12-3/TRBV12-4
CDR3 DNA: TGTGCCAGCAACGGACAGTTCCAAGAGACCCAGTACTTC
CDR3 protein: CASNGQFQETQYF

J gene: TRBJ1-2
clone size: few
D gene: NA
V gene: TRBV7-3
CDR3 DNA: TGTGCCAGCAGCTTCAAGGGAAACTATGGCTACACCTTC
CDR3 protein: CASSFKGNYGYTF